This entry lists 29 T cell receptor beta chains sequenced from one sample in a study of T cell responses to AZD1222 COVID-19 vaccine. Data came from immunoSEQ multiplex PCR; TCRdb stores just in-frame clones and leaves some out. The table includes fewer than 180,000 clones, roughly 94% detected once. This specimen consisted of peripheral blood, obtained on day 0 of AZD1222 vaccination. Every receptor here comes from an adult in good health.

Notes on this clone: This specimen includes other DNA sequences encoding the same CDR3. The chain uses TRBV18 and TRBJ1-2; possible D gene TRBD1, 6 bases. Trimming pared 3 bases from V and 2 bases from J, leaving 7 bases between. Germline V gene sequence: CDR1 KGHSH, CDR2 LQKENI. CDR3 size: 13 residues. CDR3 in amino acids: CASSPQGNYGYTF. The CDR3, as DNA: TGTGCCAGCTCACCTCAGGGGAACTATGGCTACACCTTC.

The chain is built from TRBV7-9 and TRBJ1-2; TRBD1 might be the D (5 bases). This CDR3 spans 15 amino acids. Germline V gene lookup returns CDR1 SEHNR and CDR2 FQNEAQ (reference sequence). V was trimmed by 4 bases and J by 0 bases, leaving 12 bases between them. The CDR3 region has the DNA TGTGCCAGCAGCTCAATAGACAGAGCTAACTATGGCTACACCTTC. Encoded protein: CASSSIDRANYGYTF.

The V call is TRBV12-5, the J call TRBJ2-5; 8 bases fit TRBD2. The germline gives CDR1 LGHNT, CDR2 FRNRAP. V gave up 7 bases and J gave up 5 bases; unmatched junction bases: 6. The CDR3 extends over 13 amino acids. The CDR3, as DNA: TGTGCTAGTGCCCGGGGGGGCACGGAGACCCAGTACTTC. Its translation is CASARGGTETQYF. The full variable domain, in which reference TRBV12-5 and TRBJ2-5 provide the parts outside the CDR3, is DARVTQTPRHKVTEMGQEVTMRCQPILGHNTVFWYRQTMMQGLELLAYFRNRAPLDDSGMPKDRFSAEMPDATLATLKIQPSEPRDSAVYFCASARGGTETQYFGPGTRLLVL.

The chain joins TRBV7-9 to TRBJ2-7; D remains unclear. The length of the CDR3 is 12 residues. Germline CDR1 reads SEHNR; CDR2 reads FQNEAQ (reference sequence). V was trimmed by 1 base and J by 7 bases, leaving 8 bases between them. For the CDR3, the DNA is TGTGCCAGCAGCTTAGACAGTGAGGAGCAGTACGTC. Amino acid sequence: CASSLDSEEQYV.

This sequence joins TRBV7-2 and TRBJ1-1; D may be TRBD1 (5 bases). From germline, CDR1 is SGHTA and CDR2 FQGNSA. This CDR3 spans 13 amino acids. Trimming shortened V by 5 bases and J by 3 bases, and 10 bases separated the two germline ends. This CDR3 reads CASSPGPDTEAFF. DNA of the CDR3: TGTGCCAGCAGCCCGGGACCGGACACTGAAGCTTTCTTT.

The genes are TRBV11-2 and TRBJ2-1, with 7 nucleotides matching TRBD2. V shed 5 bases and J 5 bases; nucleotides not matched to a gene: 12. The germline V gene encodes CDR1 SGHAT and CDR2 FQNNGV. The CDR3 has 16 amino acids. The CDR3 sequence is CASSPRDYPLHNEQFF. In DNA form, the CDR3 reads TGTGCCAGCAGCCCTCGGGACTACCCCCTCCACAATGAGCAGTTCTTC.

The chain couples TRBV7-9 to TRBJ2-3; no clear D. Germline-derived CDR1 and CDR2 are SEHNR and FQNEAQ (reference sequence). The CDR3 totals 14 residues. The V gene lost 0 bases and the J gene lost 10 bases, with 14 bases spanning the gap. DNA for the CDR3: TGTGCCAGCAGCTTAGCGCAGATTATCCTTCCGCAGTATTTT. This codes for CASSLAQIILPQYF.

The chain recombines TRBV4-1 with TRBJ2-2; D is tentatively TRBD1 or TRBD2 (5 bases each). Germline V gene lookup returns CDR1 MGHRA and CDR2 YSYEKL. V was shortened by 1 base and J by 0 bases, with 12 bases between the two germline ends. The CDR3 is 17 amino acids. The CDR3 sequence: CASSQVLGPSNTGELFF. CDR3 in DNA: TGCGCCAGCAGCCAAGTACTGGGACCCTCGAACACCGGGGAGCTGTTTTTT.

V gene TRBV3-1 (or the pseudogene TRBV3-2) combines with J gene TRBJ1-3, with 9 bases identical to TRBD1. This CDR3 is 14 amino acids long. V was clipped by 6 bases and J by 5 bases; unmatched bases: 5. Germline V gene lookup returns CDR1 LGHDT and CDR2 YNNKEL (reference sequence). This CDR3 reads CASSRTGARNTIYF. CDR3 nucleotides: TGTGCCAGCAGTCGGACAGGGGCAAGAAACACCATATATTTT.

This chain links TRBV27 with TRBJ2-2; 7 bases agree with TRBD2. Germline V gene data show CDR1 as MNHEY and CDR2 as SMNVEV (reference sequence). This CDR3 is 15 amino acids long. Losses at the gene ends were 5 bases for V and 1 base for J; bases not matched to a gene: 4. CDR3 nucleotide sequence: TGTGCCAGCAGTCTCGAGCGGGGGAACACCGGGGAGCTGTTTTTT. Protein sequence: CASSLERGNTGELFF.

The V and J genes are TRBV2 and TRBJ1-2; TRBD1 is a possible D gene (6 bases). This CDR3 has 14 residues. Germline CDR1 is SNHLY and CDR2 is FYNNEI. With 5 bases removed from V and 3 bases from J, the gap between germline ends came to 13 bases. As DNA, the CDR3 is TGTGCCAGCAGTATACGGACAGAGTACTATGGCTACACCTTC. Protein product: CASSIRTEYYGYTF.

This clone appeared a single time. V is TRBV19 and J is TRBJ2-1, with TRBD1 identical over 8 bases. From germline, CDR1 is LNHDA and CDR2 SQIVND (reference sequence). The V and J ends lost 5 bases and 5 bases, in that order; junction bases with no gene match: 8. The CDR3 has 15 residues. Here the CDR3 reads CASSVQGARDNEQFF. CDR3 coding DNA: TGTGCCAGTAGTGTTCAGGGGGCGAGGGACAATGAGCAGTTCTTC. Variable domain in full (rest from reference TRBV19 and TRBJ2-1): DGGITQSPKYLFRKEGQNVTLSCEQNLNHDAMYWYRQDPGQGLRLIYYSQIVNDFQKGDIAEGYSVSREKKESFPLTVTSAQKNPTAFYLCASSVQGARDNEQFFGPGTRLTVL.

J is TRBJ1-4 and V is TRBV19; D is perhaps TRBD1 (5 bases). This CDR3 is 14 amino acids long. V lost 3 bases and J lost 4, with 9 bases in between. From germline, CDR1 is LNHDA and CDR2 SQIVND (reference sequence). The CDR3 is CASSIRQGNEKLFF. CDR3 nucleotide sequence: TGTGCCAGTAGTATCAGGCAGGGTAATGAAAAACTGTTTTTT.

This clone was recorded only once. CDR3 sequence: CASNRGQGDGYTF. The CDR3 DNA reads TGTGCCAGCAACAGGGGGCAGGGTGATGGCTACACCTTC. The rearrangement uses TRBV28 and TRBJ1-2, with 9 bases identical to TRBD1. The CDR3 sequence is 13 residues long. V lost 7 bases and J lost 6; bases outside the gene matches: 6. Germline assignment: CDR1 MDHEN and CDR2 SYDVKM.

In DNA form, the CDR3 reads TGTGCCAGTGCTGGGGTACGGACTCTTAACACTGAAGCTTTCTTT. Protein sequence: CASAGVRTLNTEAFF. This chain joins TRBV19 and TRBJ1-1; D gene unclear. This CDR3 has 15 residues. Trimming removed 8 bases at V and 2 bases at J, with 18 bases between. CDR1 and CDR2 from the germline V gene are LNHDA and SQIVND (reference sequence).

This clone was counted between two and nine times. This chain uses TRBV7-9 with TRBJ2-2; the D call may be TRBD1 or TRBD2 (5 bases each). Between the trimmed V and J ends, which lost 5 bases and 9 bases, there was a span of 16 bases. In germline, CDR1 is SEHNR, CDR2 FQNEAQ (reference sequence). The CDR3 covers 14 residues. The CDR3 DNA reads TGTGCCAGCAGCCCTACCGTGGGGGTCTGGGAGCTGTTTTTT. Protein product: CASSPTVGVWELFF.

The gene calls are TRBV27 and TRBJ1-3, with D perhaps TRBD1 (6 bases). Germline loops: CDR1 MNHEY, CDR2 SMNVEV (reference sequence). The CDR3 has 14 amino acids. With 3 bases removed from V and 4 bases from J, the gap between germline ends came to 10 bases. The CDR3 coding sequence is TGTGCCAGCAGTTTCAGGGGCGCGGGAAACACCATATATTTT. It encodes CASSFRGAGNTIYF.

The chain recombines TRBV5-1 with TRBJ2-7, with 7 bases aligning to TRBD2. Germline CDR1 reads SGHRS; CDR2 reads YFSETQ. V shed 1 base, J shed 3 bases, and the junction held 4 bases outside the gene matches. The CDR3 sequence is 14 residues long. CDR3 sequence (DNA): TGCGCCAGCAGCTTGATTGGCGGGAGCTACGAGCAGTACGTC. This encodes CASSLIGGSYEQYV.

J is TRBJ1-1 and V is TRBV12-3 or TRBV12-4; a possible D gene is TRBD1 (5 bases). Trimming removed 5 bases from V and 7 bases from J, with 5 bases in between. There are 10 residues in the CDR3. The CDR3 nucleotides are TGTGCCAGCAGTGACAGTGAAGCTTTCTTT. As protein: CASSDSEAFF.

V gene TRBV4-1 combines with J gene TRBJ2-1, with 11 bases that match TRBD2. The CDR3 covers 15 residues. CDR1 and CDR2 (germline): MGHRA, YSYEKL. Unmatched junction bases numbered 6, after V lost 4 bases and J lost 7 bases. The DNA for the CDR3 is TGCGCCAGCAGCCCGTTAGCGGGGGGGCGGAATGAGCAGTTCTTC. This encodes CASSPLAGGRNEQFF.

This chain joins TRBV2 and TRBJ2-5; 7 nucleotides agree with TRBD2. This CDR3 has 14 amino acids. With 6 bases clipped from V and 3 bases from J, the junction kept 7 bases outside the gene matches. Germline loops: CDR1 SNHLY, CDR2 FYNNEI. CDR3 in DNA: TGTGCCAGCAGCGCCGGCGGGGGAAAAGAGACCCAGTACTTC. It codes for CASSAGGGKETQYF.

The CDR3 bases are TGTGCCAGCAGTGCAGGGGAAAGGGACTATGGCTACACCTTC. Its protein is CASSAGERDYGYTF. The V call is TRBV5-4, the J call TRBJ1-2; tentative D call: TRBD1 (6 bases). This CDR3 region has 14 residues. The V end lost 5 bases, the J end lost 3 bases, and 14 bases lay between the germline ends. The germline gives CDR1 SGHNT, CDR2 YYREEE (reference sequence). The entire variable domain, with the rest obtained from reference TRBV5-4 and TRBJ1-2, is as follows: ETGVTQSPTHLIKTRGQQVTLRCSSQSGHNTVSWYQQALGQGPQFIFQYYREEENGRGNFPPRFSGLQFPNYSSELNVNALELDDSALYLCASSAGERDYGYTFGSGTRLTVV.

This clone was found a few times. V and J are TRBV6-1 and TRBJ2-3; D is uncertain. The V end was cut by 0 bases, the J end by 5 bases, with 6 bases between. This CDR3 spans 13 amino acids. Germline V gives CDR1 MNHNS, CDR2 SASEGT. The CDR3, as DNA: TGTGCCAGCAGTGAAGCGTACGAAGATACGCAGTATTTT. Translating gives CASSEAYEDTQYF.

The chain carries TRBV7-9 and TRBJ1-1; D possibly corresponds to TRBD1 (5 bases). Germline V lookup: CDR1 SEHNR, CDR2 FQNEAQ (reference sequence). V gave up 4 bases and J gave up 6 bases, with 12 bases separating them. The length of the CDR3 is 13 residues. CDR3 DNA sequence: TGTGCCAGCAGCTCGGTCGGGGGTTCTGAAGCTTTCTTT. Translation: CASSSVGGSEAFF. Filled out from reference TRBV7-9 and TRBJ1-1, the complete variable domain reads DTGVSQNPRHKITKRGQNVTFRCDPISEHNRLYWYRQTLGQGPEFLTYFQNEAQLEKSRLLSDRFSAERPKGSFSTLEIQRTEQGDSAMYLCASSSVGGSEAFFGQGTRLTVV.

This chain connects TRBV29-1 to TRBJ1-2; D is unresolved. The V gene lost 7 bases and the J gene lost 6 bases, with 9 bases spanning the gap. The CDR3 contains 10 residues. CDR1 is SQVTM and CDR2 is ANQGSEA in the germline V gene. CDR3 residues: CSASGNGYTF. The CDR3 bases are TGCAGCGCGTCCGGGAATGGCTACACCTTC.

CDR3 nucleotides: TGTGCCAGCACGGGGATTCCTGTTGGTGGCTACACCTTC. Protein sequence: CASTGIPVGGYTF. The chain is built from TRBV5-4 and TRBJ1-2; D not certain. This CDR3 has 13 amino acids. Germline V gene data show CDR1 as SGHNT and CDR2 as YYREEE (reference sequence). Trimming cost V 6 bases and J 7 bases, with 16 bases left between them.

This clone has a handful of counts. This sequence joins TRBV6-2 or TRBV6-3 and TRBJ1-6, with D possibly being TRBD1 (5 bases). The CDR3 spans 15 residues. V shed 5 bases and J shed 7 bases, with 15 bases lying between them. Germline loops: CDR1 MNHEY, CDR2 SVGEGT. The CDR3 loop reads CASSQRAEGNSPLHF. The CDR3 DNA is TGTGCCAGCAGTCAACGGGCGGAGGGGAATTCACCCCTCCACTTT.

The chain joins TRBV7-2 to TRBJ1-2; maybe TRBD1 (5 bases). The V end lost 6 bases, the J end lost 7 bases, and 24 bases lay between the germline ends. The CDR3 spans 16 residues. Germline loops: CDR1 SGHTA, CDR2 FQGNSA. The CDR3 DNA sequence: TGTGCCAGCAGTCCGAACCCATCAGGGATTAGTGCTGGCTACACCTTC. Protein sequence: CASSPNPSGISAGYTF.

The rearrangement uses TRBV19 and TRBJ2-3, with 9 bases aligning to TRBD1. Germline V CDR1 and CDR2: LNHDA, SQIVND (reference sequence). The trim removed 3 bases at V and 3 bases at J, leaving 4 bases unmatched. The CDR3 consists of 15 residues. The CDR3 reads CASSMGQGWTDTQYF. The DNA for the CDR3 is TGTGCCAGTAGTATGGGACAGGGTTGGACAGATACGCAGTATTTT.